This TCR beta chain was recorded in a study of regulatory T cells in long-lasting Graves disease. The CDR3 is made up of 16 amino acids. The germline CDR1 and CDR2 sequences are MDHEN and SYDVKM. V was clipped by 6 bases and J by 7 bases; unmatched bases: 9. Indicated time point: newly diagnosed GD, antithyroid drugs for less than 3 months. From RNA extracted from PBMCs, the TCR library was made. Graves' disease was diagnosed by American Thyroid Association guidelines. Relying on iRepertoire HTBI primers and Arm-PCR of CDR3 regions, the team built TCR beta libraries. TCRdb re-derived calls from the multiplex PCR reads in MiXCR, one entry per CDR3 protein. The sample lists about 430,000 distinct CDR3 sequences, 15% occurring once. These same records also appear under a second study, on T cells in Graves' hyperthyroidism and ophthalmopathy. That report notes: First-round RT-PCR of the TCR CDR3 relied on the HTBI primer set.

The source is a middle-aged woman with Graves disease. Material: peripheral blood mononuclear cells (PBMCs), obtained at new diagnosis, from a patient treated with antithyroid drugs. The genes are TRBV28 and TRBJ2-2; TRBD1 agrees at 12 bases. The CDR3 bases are TGTGCCAGCAGGGGAATGGGACAGGGGGCGGGCGGGGAGCTGTTTTTT. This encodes CASRGMGQGAGGELFF.